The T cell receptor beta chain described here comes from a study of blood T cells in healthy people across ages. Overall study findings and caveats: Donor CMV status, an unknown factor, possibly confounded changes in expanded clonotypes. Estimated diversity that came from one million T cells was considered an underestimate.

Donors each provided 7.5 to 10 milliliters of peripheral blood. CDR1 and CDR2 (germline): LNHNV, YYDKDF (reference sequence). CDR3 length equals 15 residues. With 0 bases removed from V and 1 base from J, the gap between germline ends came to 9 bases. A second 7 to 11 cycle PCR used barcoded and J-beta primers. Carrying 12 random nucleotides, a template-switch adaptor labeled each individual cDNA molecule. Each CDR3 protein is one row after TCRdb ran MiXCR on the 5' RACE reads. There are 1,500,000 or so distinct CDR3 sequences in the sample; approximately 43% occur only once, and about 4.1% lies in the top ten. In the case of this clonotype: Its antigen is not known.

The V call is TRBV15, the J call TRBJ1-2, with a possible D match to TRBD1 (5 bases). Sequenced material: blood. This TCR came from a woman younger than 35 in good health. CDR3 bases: TGTGCCACCAGCAGAGATGTGGGGCTTAACTATGGCTACACCTTC. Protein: CATSRDVGLNYGYTF.